This is a list of T cell receptor beta chains from one sample in a study of technical replicates of blood from a handful of donors. TCRdb's table, derived via immunoSEQ multiplex PCR, lists solely in-frame clones and lacks some. This sample has 70,000 to 95,000 clones; 90% to 95% occur once, and the top ten carry 0.24%. The sequenced sample consisted of T cells isolated from PBMCs. The receptors come from a human donor in good health. Both conserved end residues are part of each CDR3. Each record gives: D gene, V gene, J gene, CDR3 protein. The D gene is left open where the match is weak.

d_call: TRBD2
v_call: TRBV11-2
j_call: TRBJ2-5
cdr3_aa: CASSLENWEGGETQYF

d_call: NA
v_call: TRBV10-1
j_call: TRBJ2-3
cdr3_aa: CASSEGGLGGDTQYF

d_call: NA
v_call: TRBV11-3
j_call: TRBJ1-1
cdr3_aa: CASSLGQANTEAFF

d_call: NA
v_call: TRBV5-1
j_call: TRBJ2-1
cdr3_aa: CASSLGGPGNEQFF

d_call: NA
v_call: TRBV12-5
j_call: TRBJ1-3
cdr3_aa: CASGYPPGFSGNTIYF

d_call: TRBD2
v_call: TRBV9
j_call: TRBJ2-5
cdr3_aa: CASSVRTSGGETQYF

d_call: TRBD2
v_call: TRBV6-6
j_call: TRBJ2-1
cdr3_aa: CASSSGLAGNEQFF

d_call: NA
v_call: TRBV18
j_call: TRBJ1-6
cdr3_aa: CASSPESSYNSPLHF

d_call: NA
v_call: TRBV5-4
j_call: TRBJ2-3
cdr3_aa: CASWNGGIYVPDTQYF

d_call: TRBD1
v_call: TRBV19
j_call: TRBJ2-7
cdr3_aa: CASSLGSGTGYEQYF

d_call: NA
v_call: TRBV18
j_call: TRBJ1-6
cdr3_aa: CASSRDTADDSPLHF

d_call: NA
v_call: TRBV9
j_call: TRBJ2-7
cdr3_aa: CASSPNALLSSYEQYF

d_call: TRBD1
v_call: TRBV11-2
j_call: TRBJ1-2
cdr3_aa: CASRSPARQGNYGYTF

d_call: NA
v_call: TRBV5-4
j_call: TRBJ1-1
cdr3_aa: CAVRTGGARYSEAFF

d_call: TRBD1
v_call: TRBV5-1
j_call: TRBJ1-1
cdr3_aa: CASSLRGQGNTEAFF

d_call: TRBD1
v_call: TRBV30
j_call: TRBJ2-1
cdr3_aa: CACIPGTGAPKGSYNEQFF

d_call: NA
v_call: TRBV11-3
j_call: TRBJ2-7
cdr3_aa: CASSSSWGKREQYF

d_call: NA
v_call: TRBV4-1
j_call: TRBJ2-1
cdr3_aa: CASSQTGWGGEYNEQFF

d_call: NA
v_call: TRBV27
j_call: TRBJ2-1
cdr3_aa: CASSFLEESGYEQFF

d_call: NA
v_call: TRBV28
j_call: TRBJ1-1
cdr3_aa: CASSFLTEAFF

d_call: TRBD2
v_call: TRBV7-9
j_call: TRBJ2-5
cdr3_aa: CASRTGGRETQYF

d_call: NA
v_call: TRBV11-3
j_call: TRBJ2-1
cdr3_aa: CASSYPPGTANEQFF

d_call: NA
v_call: TRBV29-1
j_call: TRBJ2-7
cdr3_aa: CSARGEAYEQYF

d_call: TRBD1
v_call: TRBV2
j_call: TRBJ2-6
cdr3_aa: CASEGARVSGANVLTF

d_call: NA
v_call: TRBV19
j_call: TRBJ2-5
cdr3_aa: CASSIDQARVETQYF

d_call: NA
v_call: TRBV18
j_call: TRBJ2-3
cdr3_aa: CASSPRGDRTDTQYF

d_call: TRBD2
v_call: TRBV27
j_call: TRBJ2-1
cdr3_aa: CASSLSEGGPRFDNEQFF

d_call: NA
v_call: TRBV21-1
j_call: TRBJ2-5
cdr3_aa: CASSKGFYPGLAGLETQYF

d_call: NA
v_call: TRBV7-8
j_call: TRBJ2-7
cdr3_aa: CASSFLSRGYEQYF

d_call: NA
v_call: TRBV5-5
j_call: TRBJ1-3
cdr3_aa: CASSSGGSGNTIYF

d_call: TRBD2
v_call: TRBV7-9
j_call: TRBJ2-7
cdr3_aa: CASSLGREGYEQYF

d_call: NA
v_call: TRBV11-2
j_call: NA
cdr3_aa: CASSLDLHRAGAYEQYF

d_call: NA
v_call: TRBV2
j_call: TRBJ2-5
cdr3_aa: CASSEQAGQETQYF

d_call: NA
v_call: TRBV4-1
j_call: TRBJ1-4
cdr3_aa: CASSPIDSLGRPSEKLFF

d_call: NA
v_call: TRBV6-6
j_call: TRBJ2-3
cdr3_aa: CASGGEGTDTQYF

d_call: NA
v_call: TRBV5-4
j_call: TRBJ2-7
cdr3_aa: CASSPRPADSYEQYF

d_call: TRBD1
v_call: TRBV27
j_call: TRBJ2-7
cdr3_aa: CASLGQGAYEQYF

d_call: TRBD1
v_call: TRBV10-3
j_call: TRBJ2-3
cdr3_aa: CAISPLPGQGEVTDTQYF

d_call: TRBD2
v_call: TRBV5-1
j_call: TRBJ2-1
cdr3_aa: CASSFWGTSGYNEQFF

d_call: NA
v_call: TRBV10-1
j_call: TRBJ2-3
cdr3_aa: CASRAGHNTDTQYF

d_call: NA
v_call: TRBV2
j_call: TRBJ2-2
cdr3_aa: CASARGARNGELFF

d_call: NA
v_call: TRBV9
j_call: TRBJ1-2
cdr3_aa: CASNRDQWGYTF

d_call: TRBD1
v_call: TRBV6-1
j_call: TRBJ1-6
cdr3_aa: CASSETAGGPNNSPLHF

d_call: TRBD1
v_call: TRBV9
j_call: TRBJ2-5
cdr3_aa: CASSVAPGGTETQYF

d_call: TRBD2
v_call: TRBV30
j_call: TRBJ2-1
cdr3_aa: CASQRGGLNEQFF

d_call: NA
v_call: TRBV12-5
j_call: TRBJ1-1
cdr3_aa: CASGLYLRGNPNTEAFF

d_call: NA
v_call: TRBV12-5
j_call: TRBJ2-2
cdr3_aa: CASGLVGGGELFF